The rows below give T cell receptor beta chains drawn from one sample of a study of T cell responses to AZD1222 COVID-19 vaccine. The data were produced by immunoSEQ multiplex PCR, yet TCRdb's version contains in-frame clones alone and is incomplete. The sample lists around 130,000 clones, approximately 90% seen once, with around 1.6% in the top ten. The specimen comprised peripheral blood, sampled on day 0 of AZD1222 vaccination. All receptors come from an adult in good health. The CDR3 runs from the conserved cysteine through the conserved F or W. Each record gives: clone size, J gene, V gene, D gene, CDR3 length, CDR3 DNA, CDR3 protein. A D gene is named only where the DNA matches it firmly. Clone size appears in some rows only: once, few, many, or a class for an expanded clone.

>-|TRBJ2-3|TRBV24-1|TRBD1|14
TGTGCCACCAGTGCCTCAGGGGGCCCAGATACGCAGTATTTT
CATSASGGPDTQYF
>-|TRBJ1-1|TRBV14|-|16
TGTGCCAGCAGCCAAGATCGCGAAACCGTGAACACTGAAGCTTTCTTT
CASSQDRETVNTEAFF
>once|TRBJ1-5|TRBV30|-|13
TGTGCCTGGAGTGTAGGTTCCCAGCAGCCCCAGCATTTT
CAWSVGSQQPQHF
>-|TRBJ1-3|TRBV6-5|-|16
TGTGCCAGCAGTTACTCCCGGTTCGGCTCTGGAAACACCATATATTTT
CASSYSRFGSGNTIYF
>once|TRBJ1-2|TRBV10-2|-|16
TGCGCCAGCAGTGAGTCGGAGACAGATTCTAACTATGGCTACACCTTC
CASSESETDSNYGYTF
>-|TRBJ1-5|TRBV30|-|15
TGTGCCGCAACACCAGGGTTCGGTCCCAGCTGGCCCCAGCATTTT
CAATPGFGPSWPQHF
>few|TRBJ2-5|TRBV10-1|TRBD2|14
TGCGCCAGCGACGGGACTAGCGGGGAAGAGACCCAGTACTTC
CASDGTSGEETQYF
>few|TRBJ1-5|TRBV4-2|-|15
TGTGCCAGCAGCCAAGTCGACAGTAGCAATCAGCCCCAGCATTTT
CASSQVDSSNQPQHF
>-|TRBJ2-2|TRBV9|-|15
TGTGCCAGCAGCGTAGCTCGCCTGGGAACCGGGGAGCTGTTTTTT
CASSVARLGTGELFF
>-|TRBJ1-3|TRBV7-9|-|15
TGTGCCAGCAGCGATTGGACAGCCACTGGAAACACCATATATTTT
CASSDWTATGNTIYF
>-|TRBJ2-1|TRBV18|-|12
TGTGCCAGCTCACCATTTGCCTGGGAGCAGTTCTTC
CASSPFAWEQFF
>-|TRBJ1-2|TRBV5-4|TRBD1|11
TGTGCCAGCTTCAGGGAGGGGGCCTACACCTTC
CASFREGAYTF
>once|TRBJ2-5|TRBV6-2/TRBV6-3|TRBD2|18
TGTGCCAGCAGTTACTCGGGACTAGCGGGGGGAGGTCAAGAGACCCAGTACTTC
CASSYSGLAGGGQETQYF
>-|TRBJ2-3|TRBV3-1/TRBV3-2|TRBD1|16
TGTGCCAGCAGCCGAGATTTGGACAGGGGCGCAGATACGCAGTATTTT
CASSRDLDRGADTQYF
>-|TRBJ1-2|TRBV7-9|-|14
TGTGCCAGCAGCTTGGGCCTCTCTAACTATGGCTACACCTTC
CASSLGLSNYGYTF
>-|TRBJ2-1|TRBV23-1|-|19
TGCGCCAGCAGTCAACCGGAATGCCTACCCCATGGCCCCTACAATGAGCAGTTCTTC
CASSQPECLPHGPYNEQFF
>-|TRBJ1-5|TRBV19|-|13
TGTGCCAGTAGTATAGATAAGGGGAGGGCCCAGCATTTT
CASSIDKGRAQHF
>few|TRBJ1-4|TRBV7-6|-|14
TGTGCCAGCAGCTTAGCGGCGTGGGGGAGTGGACTGTTTTTT
CASSLAAWGSGLFF
>once|TRBJ1-3|TRBV3-1/TRBV3-2|-|14
TGTGCCAGCAGCGTTCAGGGAGGTGGAAACACCATATATTTT
CASSVQGGGNTIYF
>-|TRBJ2-7|TRBV6-2/TRBV6-3|-|16
TGTGCCAGCAGTGACGATCGGGGGCCTTCCCCCTACGAGCAGTACTTC
CASSDDRGPSPYEQYF
>once|TRBJ2-7|TRBV6-2/TRBV6-3|TRBD2|14
TGTGCCAGCAGTGGACTAGCAGAGGACTACGAGCAGTACTTC
CASSGLAEDYEQYF
>-|TRBJ2-3|TRBV9|-|16
TGTGCCAGCAACCAACTCCGGGACGGGGGCACAGATACGCAGTATTTT
CASNQLRDGGTDTQYF
>-|TRBJ2-5|TRBV7-2|TRBD2|15
TGTGCCAGCAGCGCGACCGGGACTAGCCAAGAGACCCAGTACTTC
CASSATGTSQETQYF
>-|TRBJ1-1|TRBV18|-|14
TGTGCCAGCTCACCAGGGGCGGAGAACACTGAAGCTTTCTTT
CASSPGAENTEAFF
>few|TRBJ1-4|TRBV28|TRBD1|14
TGTGCCAGCAGTTATTGGGACAGTAATGAAAAACTGTTTTTT
CASSYWDSNEKLFF
>-|TRBJ2-7|TRBV11-1|TRBD2|16
TGTGCCAGCAGCTTAAACGCCGGGACTAGCACCTACGAGCAGTACTTC
CASSLNAGTSTYEQYF
>once|TRBJ1-6|TRBV28|-|11
TGTGCCACCCTTTACAGGGCAATCCCCCACTTT
CATLYRAIPHF
>-|TRBJ1-5|TRBV15|-|15
TGTGCCACCAGCTGGGGGGGACCGGGCAATCAGCCCCAGCATTTT
CATSWGGPGNQPQHF
>-|TRBJ1-4|TRBV6-5|-|16
TGTGCCAGCAGTTACTCGTGGAGGGGTGGTAATGAAAAACTGTTTTTT
CASSYSWRGGNEKLFF
>-|TRBJ1-2|TRBV10-3|TRBD1|13
TGTGCCGCCTCCGGGACAGGGGGTAATGGCTACACCTTC
CAASGTGGNGYTF
>once|TRBJ2-2|TRBV9|-|13
TGTGCCAGCAGCTCCTCTACTGTCGGGGAGCTGTTTTTT
CASSSSTVGELFF
>-|TRBJ1-5|TRBV10-3|-|13
TGTGCCATCAGGAGGGGGGGGGATCAGCCCCAGCATTTT
CAIRRGGDQPQHF
>few|TRBJ2-1|TRBV7-2|TRBD1|16
TGTGCCAGCAGCTTAGGAGGGACAGGGTCTCGCAATGAGCAGTTCTTC
CASSLGGTGSRNEQFF